Presented here are 5 T cell receptor beta chains from one specimen sequenced in a study of T cells in Graves' hyperthyroidism and ophthalmopathy (dated 2019 in TCRdb). Library generation was performed with multiplex PCR. The reads were generated on an Illumina HiSeq 2000. Amplification of TCR beta CDR3 regions was carried out from RNA transcripts. The TCR CDR3 was subjected to a first round of RT-PCR using the HTBI primer set and the Qiagen OneStep RT-PCR kit. TCRdb reprocessing: public reads trimmed at Q25 with fastp, clones called with MiXCR, in-frame beta chains kept. Merged by CDR3 protein, the rows form single entries marked with the most common genes and DNA. The sample profile shows over 120,000 distinct CDR3 sequences; roughly a fifth of them were found once. Of the sample, about 70% falls within the top ten clones. The sample consisted of blood. Receptor source: a woman in her fifties or sixties with Graves' hyperthyroidism that later progressed to Graves' ophthalmopathy.

V and J are TRBV6-1 and TRBJ2-1; D remains ambiguous. Germline values: CDR1 MNHNS, CDR2 SASEGT. The CDR3 consists of 12 residues. V dropped 6 bases and J dropped 8 bases, with 11 bases sitting between them. The DNA for the CDR3 is TGTGCCAGCAGCCACGTTATGGATGAGCAGTTCTTC. It encodes CASSHVMDEQFF.

On this clonotype itself: A junction boundary mismatches the germline segment, possibly from a read error. The rearrangement links TRBV6-1 to TRBJ2-1; D uncertain. The germline CDR1 and CDR2 sequences are MNHNS and SASEGT. This CDR3 region has 15 residues. The chain's CDR3 is CASSDSPWAYNGQFF. The CDR3, as DNA: TGTGCCAGCAGTGATAGCCCCTGGGCCTACAATGGGCAGTTCTTC.

This clonotype was seen repeatedly, ten times or more. The chain uses TRBV28 and TRBJ2-6; no firm D call. V was trimmed by 2 bases and J by 0 bases, leaving 5 bases between them. The CDR3 sequence is 15 residues long. Germline loops: CDR1 MDHEN, CDR2 SYDVKM. CDR3 DNA: TGTGCCAGCAGTTTAGCGGTCTCTGGGGCCAACGTCCTGACTTTC. This encodes CASSLAVSGANVLTF.

This clonotype was observed many times. This sequence joins TRBV3-1 and TRBJ1-1; D possibly corresponds to TRBD1 (5 bases). There are 16 residues in the CDR3. Trimming pared 1 base from V and 1 base from J, leaving 13 bases between. Per the germline V gene, CDR1 is LGHDT and CDR2 is YNNKEL (reference sequence). The chain's CDR3 is CASSQGGRAKNTEAFF. The CDR3 coding sequence is TGTGCCAGCAGCCAAGGCGGCAGGGCGAAGAACACTGAAGCTTTCTTT.

This clonotype appeared many times. This chain joins TRBV7-2 and TRBJ2-3, with no clear D. The ends were cut back, 8 bases at V and 1 base at J, with 10 bases in the middle. Germline assignment: CDR1 SGHTA and CDR2 FQGNSA. This CDR3 has 13 residues. The CDR3 DNA sequence: TGTGCCAGCGCGTCCCGGCGCACAGATACGCAGTATTTT. Translation: CASASRRTDTQYF.